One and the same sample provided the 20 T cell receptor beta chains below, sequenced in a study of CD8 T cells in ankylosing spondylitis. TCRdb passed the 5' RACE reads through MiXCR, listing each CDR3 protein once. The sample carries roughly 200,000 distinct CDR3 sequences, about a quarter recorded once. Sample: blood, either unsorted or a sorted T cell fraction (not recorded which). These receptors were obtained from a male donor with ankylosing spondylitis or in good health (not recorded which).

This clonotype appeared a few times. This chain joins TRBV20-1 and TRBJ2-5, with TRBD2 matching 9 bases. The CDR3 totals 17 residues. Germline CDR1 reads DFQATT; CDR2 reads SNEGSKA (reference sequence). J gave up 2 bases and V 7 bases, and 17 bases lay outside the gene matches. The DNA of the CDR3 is TGCAGTGTCGTCCGGCCGGGACTAGCAGGGATGCAAGAGACCCAGTACTTC. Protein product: CSVVRPGLAGMQETQYF.

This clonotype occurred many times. The CDR3 sequence: CASSLAPSQPQHF. The CDR3 region has the DNA TGTGCCAGCAGTTTAGCACCCTCCCAGCCCCAGCATTTT. V and J are TRBV12-3 or TRBV12-4 and TRBJ1-5; no definite D call. The ends were cut back, 0 bases at V and 7 bases at J, with 7 bases in the middle. CDR3 length equals 13 residues.

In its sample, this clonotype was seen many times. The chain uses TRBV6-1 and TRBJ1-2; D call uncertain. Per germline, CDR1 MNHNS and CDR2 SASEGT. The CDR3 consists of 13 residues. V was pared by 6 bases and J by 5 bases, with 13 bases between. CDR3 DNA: TGTGCCAGCAGCCGAGACGAAGAGTATGGCTACACCTTC. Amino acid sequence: CASSRDEEYGYTF.

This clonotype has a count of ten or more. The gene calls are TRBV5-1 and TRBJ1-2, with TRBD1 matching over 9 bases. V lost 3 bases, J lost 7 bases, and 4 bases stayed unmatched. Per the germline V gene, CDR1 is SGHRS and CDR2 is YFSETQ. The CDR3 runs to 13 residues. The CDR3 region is CASSSQGAGGYTF. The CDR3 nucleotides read TGCGCCAGCAGCTCACAGGGGGCCGGTGGCTACACCTTC.

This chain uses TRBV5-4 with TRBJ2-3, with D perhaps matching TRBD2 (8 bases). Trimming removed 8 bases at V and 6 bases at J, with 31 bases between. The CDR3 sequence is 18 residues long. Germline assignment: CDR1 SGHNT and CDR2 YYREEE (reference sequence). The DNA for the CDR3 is TGTGCCAGTACCGGTGAAGGGGGCAGGGCGGGAGGCTGGGATACGCAGTATTTT. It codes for CASTGEGGRAGGWDTQYF.

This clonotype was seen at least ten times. The CDR3 protein is CASSLEPFVAEQFF. The CDR3 coding sequence is TGCGCCAGCAGCTTGGAGCCCTTCGTCGCTGAGCAGTTCTTC. The rearrangement joins TRBV5-1 to TRBJ2-1; D gene uncertain. V was clipped by 0 bases and J by 9 bases, with 13 bases between them. CDR1 is SGHRS, CDR2 YFSETQ, per germline. CDR3 length: 14 amino acids.

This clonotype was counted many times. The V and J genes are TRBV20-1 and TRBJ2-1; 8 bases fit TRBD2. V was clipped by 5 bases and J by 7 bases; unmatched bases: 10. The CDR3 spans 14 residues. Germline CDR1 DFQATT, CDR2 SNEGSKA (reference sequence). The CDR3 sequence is CSASGLAGKNEQFF. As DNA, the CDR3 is TGCAGTGCTTCCGGTCTAGCGGGCAAGAATGAGCAGTTCTTC.

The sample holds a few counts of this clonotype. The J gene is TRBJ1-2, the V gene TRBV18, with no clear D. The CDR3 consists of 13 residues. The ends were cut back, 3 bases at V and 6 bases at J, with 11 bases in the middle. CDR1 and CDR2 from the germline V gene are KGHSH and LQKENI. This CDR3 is CASSPTSGNGYTF. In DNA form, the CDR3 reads TGTGCCAGCTCACCCACGAGTGGTAATGGCTACACCTTC. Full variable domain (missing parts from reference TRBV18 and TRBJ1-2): NAGVMQNPRHLVRRRGQEARLRCSPMKGHSHVYWYRQLPEEGLKFMVYLQKENIIDESGMPKERFSAEFPKEGPSILRIQQVVRGDSAAYFCASSPTSGNGYTFGSGTRLTVV.

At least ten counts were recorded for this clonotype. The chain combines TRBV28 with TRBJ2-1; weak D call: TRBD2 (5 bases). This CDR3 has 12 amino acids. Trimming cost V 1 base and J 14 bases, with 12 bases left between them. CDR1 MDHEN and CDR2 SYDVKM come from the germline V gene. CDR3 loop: CASSLSLAHEFF. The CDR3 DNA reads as TGTGCCAGCAGTTTATCTCTAGCTCATGAGTTCTTC.

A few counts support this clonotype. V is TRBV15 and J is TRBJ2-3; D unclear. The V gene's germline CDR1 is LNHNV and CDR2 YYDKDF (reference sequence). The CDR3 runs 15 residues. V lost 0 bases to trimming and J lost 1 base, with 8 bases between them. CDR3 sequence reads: CATSRDPRGTDTQYF. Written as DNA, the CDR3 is TGTGCCACCAGCAGAGATCCCAGAGGCACAGATACGCAGTATTTT.

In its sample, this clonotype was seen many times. CDR3 region: CASSHRSEKLFF. The CDR3 region has the DNA TGCGCCAGCAGCCACCGATCCGAAAAACTGTTTTTT. The genes are TRBV4-1 and TRBJ1-4; no definite D call. Trimming removed 3 bases at V and 8 bases at J, with 7 bases between. The CDR3 sequence is 12 residues long. CDR1 is MGHRA, CDR2 YSYEKL, per germline.

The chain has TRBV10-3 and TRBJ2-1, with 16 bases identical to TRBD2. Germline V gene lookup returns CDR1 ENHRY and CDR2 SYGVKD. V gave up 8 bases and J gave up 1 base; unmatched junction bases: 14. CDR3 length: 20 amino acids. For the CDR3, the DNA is TGTGCCATCGGGCCCGGGACTAGCGGGAGGGCCCGTACGTCCTACAATGAGCAGTTCTTC. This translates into CAIGPGTSGRARTSYNEQFF.

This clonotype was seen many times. The chain's CDR3 is CSVERDSALNEQFF. The DNA of the CDR3 is TGCAGCGTAGAGCGGGACAGTGCTCTTAATGAGCAGTTCTTC. This chain uses TRBV29-1 with TRBJ2-1; perhaps D is TRBD1 or TRBD2 (7 bases each). V was pared by 6 bases and J by 7 bases, with 19 bases between. CDR1 SQVTM and CDR2 ANQGSEA come from the germline V gene. The CDR3 runs to 14 residues.

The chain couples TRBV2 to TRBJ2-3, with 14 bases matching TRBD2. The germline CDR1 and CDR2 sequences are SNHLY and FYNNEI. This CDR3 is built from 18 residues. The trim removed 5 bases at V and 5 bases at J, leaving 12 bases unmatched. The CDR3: CASSSHLTSGRARDTQYF. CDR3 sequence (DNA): TGTGCCAGCAGTTCGCACCTGACTAGCGGGAGGGCCAGAGATACGCAGTATTTT.

The CDR3 sequence: CSARATGAGVSPLHF. In DNA form, the CDR3 reads TGCAGTGCTAGGGCTACGGGCGCAGGAGTTTCACCCCTCCACTTT. The chain uses TRBV20-1 and TRBJ1-6; D ambiguous. V gave up 3 bases and J gave up 9 bases, with 18 bases separating them. Germline CDR1 and CDR2: DFQATT and SNEGSKA (reference sequence). CDR3 size: 15 residues.

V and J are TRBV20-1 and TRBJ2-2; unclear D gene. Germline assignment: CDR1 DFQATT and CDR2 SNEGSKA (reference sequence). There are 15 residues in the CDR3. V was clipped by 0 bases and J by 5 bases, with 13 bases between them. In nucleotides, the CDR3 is TGCAGTGCTAGAGATAGTGGTAGCTCTACCGGGGAGCTGTTTTTT. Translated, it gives CSARDSGSSTGELFF.

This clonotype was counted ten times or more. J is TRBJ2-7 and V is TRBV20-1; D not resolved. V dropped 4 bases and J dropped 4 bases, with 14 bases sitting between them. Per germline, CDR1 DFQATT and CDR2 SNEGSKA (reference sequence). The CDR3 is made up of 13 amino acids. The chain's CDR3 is CSATYSFGYEQYF. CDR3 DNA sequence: TGCAGTGCTACTTACTCGTTCGGTTACGAGCAGTACTTC.

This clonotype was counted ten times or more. CDR3 loop: CASSQERRASYEQYF. In nucleotides, the CDR3 is TGCGCCAGCAGCCAAGAACGGCGGGCTTCCTACGAGCAGTACTTC. This chain uses TRBV4-3 with TRBJ2-7; a weak D match, TRBD2 (5 bases). Germline CDR1 and CDR2: LGHNA and YSLEER. The CDR3 runs to 15 residues. V was clipped by 0 bases and J by 1 base, with 10 bases between them.

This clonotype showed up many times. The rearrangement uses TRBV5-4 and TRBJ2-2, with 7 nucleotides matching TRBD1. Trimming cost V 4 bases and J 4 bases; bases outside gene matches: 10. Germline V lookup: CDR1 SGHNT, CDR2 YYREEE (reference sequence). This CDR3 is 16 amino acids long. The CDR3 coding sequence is TGTGCCAGCAGCCCGGGAAGGGGGCAAATCACCGGGGAGCTGTTTTTT. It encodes CASSPGRGQITGELFF.

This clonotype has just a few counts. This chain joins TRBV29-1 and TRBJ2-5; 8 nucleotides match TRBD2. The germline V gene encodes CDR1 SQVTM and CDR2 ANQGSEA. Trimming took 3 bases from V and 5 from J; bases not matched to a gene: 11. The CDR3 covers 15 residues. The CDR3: CSVDTGGGEFETQYF. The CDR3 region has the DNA TGCAGCGTTGATACGGGAGGGGGGGAATTTGAGACCCAGTACTTC.